This T cell receptor beta chain was captured in a study of identical twins. Addition of a universal primer site occurred through template switching, and cDNA carried unique molecular identifiers. TCRdb itself ran the 5' RACE reads through MiXCR, one entry per CDR3 protein. Here the sample spans about 550,000 distinct CDR3 sequences, about a fifth being singletons. Study-wide results and limits: Cord blood's abundant beta clonotypes had fewer insertions, unlike memory repertoires.

V dropped 1 base and J dropped 9 bases, with 13 bases sitting between them. The CDR3 is made up of 14 amino acids. The germline CDR1 and CDR2 sequences are SGHTA and FQGNSA. Concerning this clonotype: Antigen unknown.

This same sample was also taken into another study, of yellow fever vaccine responses in identical twins.

Sequencing was carried out using CD4+ T cells sorted from blood. The chain has TRBV7-2 and TRBJ2-1; D unresolved. The TCR originated in a woman between 18 and 29 years old in good health. The CDR3 DNA follows: TGTGCCAGCAGCTTAGAACGGGCGGTTGGTGAGCAGTTCTTC. This encodes CASSLERAVGEQFF.